Shown below are 15 T cell receptor beta chains from a single sample sequenced in a study of blood T cell repertoires in COVID-19 (TCRdb year 2020). Library preparation used the immunoSEQ multiplex PCR assay. Entries here come from immuneACCESS through TCRdb and include only in-frame sequences with V and J called. Some clones fail to appear in such tables; in the studies checked, an unresolved V gene covers under half of the shortfall, and the cause of the remainder is unknown. The sample includes approximately 450,000 clones, with 85% to 90% observed a single time. Jointly, the top ten make up roughly 1.1% of the sample. Sequencing used PBMCs or T cells enriched from blood (not recorded which). The source is a man aged 25-40 years who had recovered from COVID-19.

This sequence joins TRBV5-4 and TRBJ1-2, with a possible D match to TRBD1 (5 bases). Germline V gene data show CDR1 as SGHNT and CDR2 as YYREEE (reference sequence). The CDR3 loop spans 13 amino acids. The V end was cut by 2 bases, the J end by 2 bases, with 7 bases between. The CDR3 DNA sequence: TGTGCCAGCAGCTTCAGGACAAACTATGGCTACACCTTC. Translating it yields CASSFRTNYGYTF. Looking up the rest from reference TRBV5-4 and TRBJ1-2 gives the full variable domain: ETGVTQSPTHLIKTRGQQVTLRCSSQSGHNTVSWYQQALGQGPQFIFQYYREEENGRGNFPPRFSGLQFPNYSSELNVNALELDDSALYLCASSFRTNYGYTFGSGTRLTVV.

The chain carries TRBV9 and TRBJ2-1, with D possibly TRBD1 on 6 matching bases. V lost 0 bases, J lost 9 bases, and 16 bases lay in between. The length of the CDR3 is 15 residues. The germline V gene has CDR1 SGDLS and CDR2 YYNGEE. The CDR3 region is CASSVGEVGGFEQFF. CDR3 nucleotides: TGTGCCAGCAGCGTAGGAGAAGTTGGGGGCTTTGAGCAGTTCTTC.

The V and J genes are TRBV5-5 and TRBJ2-3; D is possibly TRBD1 (5 bases). Trimming pared 4 bases from V and 1 base from J, leaving 10 bases between. CDR3 length equals 14 residues. Per the germline V gene, CDR1 is SGHKS and CDR2 is YYEKEE (reference sequence). The CDR3: CASSVLRGTDTQYF. As DNA, the CDR3 is TGTGCCAGCAGCGTACTCAGGGGCACAGATACGCAGTATTTT. Full variable domain (outside the CDR3, taken from reference TRBV5-5 and TRBJ2-3): DAGVTQSPTHLIKTRGQQVTLRCSPISGHKSVSWYQQVLGQGPQFIFQYYEKEERGRGNFPDRFSARQFPNYSSELNVNALLLGDSALYLCASSVLRGTDTQYFGPGTRLTVL.

This clone has more than one count but fewer than ten. J is TRBJ2-7 and V is TRBV5-1; 7 bases map to TRBD2. Germline V gene data show CDR1 as SGHRS and CDR2 as YFSETQ. The CDR3 length is 14 residues. J lost 0 bases, V lost 6 bases, and 6 bases had no gene match. CDR3 amino acids: CASNPGGNSYEQYF. CDR3 nucleotides: TGCGCCAGCAACCCCGGGGGGAACTCCTACGAGCAGTACTTC.

The gene calls are TRBV6-1 and TRBJ2-5, with a weak D call TRBD2 (6 bases). V was cut by 4 bases and J by 2 bases, with 17 bases left in between. CDR1 and CDR2 from the germline V gene are MNHNS and SASEGT. This CDR3 contains 16 residues. Here the CDR3 DNA reads TGTGCCAGCAGTGGAGGACTACGAACGGATCAAGAGACCCAGTACTTC. This translates into CASSGGLRTDQETQYF.

J is TRBJ2-1 and V is TRBV10-3; 7 bases agree with TRBD2. The CDR3 has 17 residues. Germline trimming cut 2 bases from V and 2 bases from J; bases unmatched to any gene: 9. Germline V gene sequence: CDR1 ENHRY, CDR2 SYGVKD. The CDR3, as DNA: TGTGCCATCAGTGAGACCTCGCGGGAGTGGGCCTACAATGAGCAGTTCTTC. This sequence encodes CAISETSREWAYNEQFF.

The chain is built from TRBV5-1 and TRBJ1-6; 9 bases align to TRBD1. The CDR3 has 14 amino acids. Germline lookup yields CDR1 SGHRS and CDR2 YFSETQ. V shed 6 bases and J 9 bases; nucleotides not matched to a gene: 7. The CDR3 bases are TGCGCCAGCACCCCCGGGACAGGGCCTTCACCCCTCCACTTT. Protein: CASTPGTGPSPLHF. The full variable domain, rest sourced from reference TRBV5-1 and TRBJ1-6, is KAGVTQTPRYLIKTRGQQVTLSCSPISGHRSVSWYQQTPGQGLQFLFEYFSETQRNKGNFPGRFSGRQFSNSRSEMNVSTLELGDSALYLCASTPGTGPSPLHFGNGTRLTVT.

This CDR3 reads CASRLARITGELFF. In DNA form, the CDR3 reads TGTGCCAGCAGGCTTGCGCGGATCACCGGGGAGCTGTTTTTT. The chain uses TRBV7-9 and TRBJ2-2; D remains unclear. Germline-derived CDR1 and CDR2 are SEHNR and FQNEAQ (reference sequence). CDR3 length: 14 residues. V was cut by 6 bases and J by 4 bases, with 12 bases left in between.

V usage is TRBV19 and J usage is TRBJ2-2, with TRBD2 matching over 9 bases. Germline values: CDR1 LNHDA, CDR2 SQIVND (reference sequence). This CDR3 is 16 amino acids long. Germline trimming cut 1 base from V and 4 bases from J; bases unmatched to any gene: 4. The CDR3 sequence is CASSIVFSGSTGELFF. Here the CDR3 DNA reads TGTGCCAGTAGTATAGTCTTTAGCGGGAGCACCGGGGAGCTGTTTTTT.

V gene TRBV7-2 combines with J gene TRBJ1-1; 9 nucleotides align to TRBD1. Unmatched junction bases numbered 11, after V lost 3 bases and J lost 9 bases. The length of the CDR3 is 15 residues. CDR1 and CDR2 from the germline V gene are SGHTA and FQGNSA. The chain's CDR3 is CASSLGQEGQGKAFF. The CDR3 DNA follows: TGTGCCAGCAGCTTGGGGCAAGAGGGACAGGGAAAAGCTTTCTTT.

The rearrangement uses TRBV28 and TRBJ2-2; the match to TRBD2 covers 7 bases. Germline CDR1 is MDHEN and CDR2 is SYDVKM. The trim removed 10 bases at V and 5 bases at J, leaving 10 bases unmatched. The CDR3 has 14 amino acids. The CDR3 DNA reads TGTGCCACTCGACCGGGGGGAGGGACCGGGGAGCTGTTTTTT. It is translated as CATRPGGGTGELFF.

This clone was seen more than once but under ten times. V and J are TRBV10-1 and TRBJ2-1; tentatively, D is TRBD1 (5 bases). Germline lookup yields CDR1 WNHNN and CDR2 SYGVQD (reference sequence). Deletions cut 7 bases from V and 4 bases from J, with 14 bases between. CDR3 length: 14 amino acids. CDR3 coding DNA: TGCGCCAGCACCCAAGGGGCCTCTTACAATGAGCAGTTCTTC. This sequence encodes CASTQGASYNEQFF.

The chain has TRBV6-5 and TRBJ1-2; 9 nucleotides match TRBD1. The V gene's germline CDR1 is MNHEY and CDR2 SVGAGI. V lost 6 bases to trimming and J lost 7 bases; unmatched junction nucleotides: 9. The CDR3 is made up of 14 amino acids. The DNA for the CDR3 is TGTGCCAGCAGACCTCATACAGGGGGCTCTGGCTACACCTTC. Protein product: CASRPHTGGSGYTF.

V usage is TRBV7-2 and J usage is TRBJ1-2; D possibly corresponds to TRBD1 (6 bases). Germline CDR1 reads SGHTA; CDR2 reads FQGNSA. The CDR3 has 15 amino acids. With 5 bases removed from V and 3 bases from J, the gap between germline ends came to 16 bases. CDR3 bases: TGTGCCAGCAGCCCGCCTCAGGGGAATTACTATGGCTACACCTTC. Its protein is CASSPPQGNYYGYTF.

The table lists this clone with a count of one. The chain links TRBV7-9 to TRBJ2-3; TRBD2 might be the D (6 bases). The CDR3 runs 14 residues. The V end lost 3 bases, the J end lost 1 base, and 8 bases lay between the germline ends. Germline lookup yields CDR1 SEHNR and CDR2 FQNEAQ (reference sequence). The CDR3 DNA is TGTGCCAGCAGCTTGGAGGGCGGCACAGATACGCAGTATTTT. This translates into CASSLEGGTDTQYF.